This T cell receptor beta chain came from a study of cytomegalovirus exposure and HLA in healthy donors. Notes on this clone: The antigen remains unidentified.

Amplification used 60 Vbeta primers and 13 Jbeta primers. Assay used: immunoSEQ multiplex PCR; TCRdb lists only in-frame clones, some missing. The sample carries about 170,000 clones, around 81% recorded once. The V gene lost 5 bases and the J gene lost 6 bases, with 16 bases spanning the gap. The CDR3 is made up of 14 amino acids. From germline, CDR1 is SGHAT and CDR2 FQNNGV. Study-level findings and limits: The later analysis indicated that the majority of CMV-associated TCR beta chains appeared HLA-restricted. Several of the most significant clusters were apparently associated with common viral pathogens in a later analysis. Donors were assumed by presence/absence analyses to have roughly uniform sequencing depth.

The sequencing sample was made of PBMCs. The chain couples TRBV11-2 to TRBJ1-2, with a weak D call TRBD1 (6 bases). The sequence was collected from a woman aged 30 to 39 in good health and CMV-seropositive. In DNA form, the CDR3 reads TGTGCCAGCAGCCTAACGGACAGCGCCAATGGCTACACCTTC. It is translated as CASSLTDSANGYTF.